The rows below give T cell receptor beta chains drawn from one sample of a study of T-cell reconstitution after alpha-beta-depleted transplantation in children. TCRdb re-called the PCR reads with MiXCR, one entry per CDR3 protein. The profile covers 85,000 to 120,000 distinct CDR3 sequences, with 4.5% to 7.5% appearing a single time and around 5.6% taken by the ten largest. Sequenced material: PBMCs, mostly from graft donor cells, taken 60 days after TCRalphabeta/CD19-depleted stem cell transplant. Every receptor here comes from a female patient aged 2-10 years who had a stem cell transplant for Fanconi anemia, so the T cells may come from the graft donor. Each CDR3 is given without its conserved first and last residue. Not all rows give a size; the values are once, few, many and, for expanded clones, a class.

NA	TRBV11-2	14	TRBJ1-1	ASSPRLGIMNTEAF
NA	TRBV2	13	TRBJ2-3	ASSLTPLGTDTQY
few	TRBV5-1	17	TRBJ2-2	ASSFPAGATLANTGELF
NA	TRBV3-1	10	TRBJ2-5	ASSQDRETQY
few	TRBV5-6	12	TRBJ1-3	ASSLAGYGNTIY
NA	TRBV2	13	TRBJ2-7	VTLRWGRSSYEQY
many	TRBV5-1	15	TRBJ2-1	ASSLPSGRSFDNEQF
many	TRBV5-1	14	TRBJ2-3	ASSPSPPPSTDTQY
few	TRBV19	13	TRBJ2-1	ASSIYRGYGNEQF
many	TRBV2	8	TRBJ2-1	ASRWNEQF
many	TRBV29-1	13	TRBJ2-1	SVGRLAGDYNEQF
few	TRBV6-5	14	TRBJ2-1	ASSFYRGGPYNEQF
many	TRBV29-1	12	TRBJ1-2	SVVGQSPNYGYT
many	TRBV7-2	12	TRBJ2-5	ASLLWPSQETQY
few	TRBV5-1	12	TRBJ2-5	ASSHWDSQETQY
many	TRBV13	13	TRBJ2-1	ASSSWGGRGNEQF
many	TRBV7-2	14	TRBJ2-7	ASSLVPFPGQAEQY
NA	TRBV2	11	TRBJ2-7	ASSAGRVIEQY
many	TRBV12-3/TRBV12-4	13	TRBJ2-7	ASSFYLAGGYEQY